Presented here are 31 T cell receptor beta chains from one specimen sequenced in a study of blood T cell repertoires in COVID-19. Only in-frame clones appear in the TCRdb table, and some are missing; sequencing was by immunoSEQ multiplex PCR. The sample carries hundreds of thousands of clones, roughly 89% recorded once. Material: PBMCs or T cells enriched from blood (not recorded which). All receptors derive from a man aged 25-40 years who had been exposed to COVID-19.

The V and J genes are TRBV18 and TRBJ2-1; 9 bases are shared with TRBD1. V shed 8 bases and J 7 bases; nucleotides not matched to a gene: 12. This CDR3 has 15 residues. In germline, CDR1 is KGHSH, CDR2 LQKENI. CDR3 coding DNA: TGTGCCAGCACCCTACAGGGGGCAGGGGGGAATGAGCAGTTCTTC. Translated: CASTLQGAGGNEQFF.

V and J are TRBV7-6 and TRBJ1-1; D remains ambiguous. Germline loops: CDR1 SGHVS, CDR2 FNYEAQ. CDR3 length: 17 residues. Trimming took off 1 base at V and 1 base at J, with 16 bases between the two ends. This chain's CDR3 is CASSLGSSVLGNTEAFF. The CDR3 DNA sequence: TGTGCCAGCAGCTTAGGGAGTTCGGTACTGGGGAACACTGAAGCTTTCTTT.

V gene TRBV5-1 combines with J gene TRBJ1-2, with D maybe TRBD1 (5 bases). Per germline, CDR1 SGHRS and CDR2 YFSETQ. The CDR3 length is 15 residues. The germline V and J ends were trimmed by 0 bases and 4 bases, with 13 bases remaining between them. The CDR3 spells CASSLDGGGVYGYTF. CDR3 sequence (DNA): TGCGCCAGCAGCTTGGATGGGGGAGGGGTCTATGGCTACACCTTC.

The V call is TRBV7-9, the J call TRBJ1-2, with D hard to call. Germline CDR1 reads SEHNR; CDR2 reads FQNEAQ (reference sequence). The V end was cut by 5 bases, the J end by 8 bases, with 15 bases between. This CDR3 is built from 13 residues. The CDR3 sequence: CASSPVVVSGYTF. For the CDR3, the DNA is TGTGCCAGCAGCCCGGTGGTGGTATCGGGCTACACCTTC.

The rearrangement links TRBV18 to TRBJ1-2, with TRBD1 identical over 7 bases. CDR1 and CDR2 from the germline V gene are KGHSH and LQKENI. The CDR3 consists of 21 residues. The V gene end was trimmed by 3 bases and the J gene end by 7 bases; junction bases not matched to a gene: 29. The DNA for the CDR3 is TGTGCCAGCTCACCCTCGGACATAATCATGACAGGGCCCAGTGATGATCGTGGCTACACCTTC. It specifies CASSPSDIIMTGPSDDRGYTF.

The chain has TRBV6-2 or TRBV6-3 and TRBJ2-5, with 8 bases lining up with TRBD2. Trimming at V came to 6 bases and at J to 0 bases, leaving 3 bases not matched to a gene. CDR3 length: 14 amino acids. Germline CDR1 and CDR2: MNHEY and SVGEGT. The CDR3: CASSHSGNQETQYF. For the CDR3, the DNA is TGTGCCAGCAGCCATAGCGGGAACCAAGAGACCCAGTACTTC.

V and J are TRBV5-1 and TRBJ2-7; 7 bases agree with TRBD1. The CDR3 sequence is 17 residues long. Germline V CDR1 and CDR2: SGHRS, YFSETQ. Losses at the gene ends were 4 bases for V and 2 bases for J; bases not matched to a gene: 15. This chain's CDR3 is CASSGGSGTVTTYEQYF. The DNA of the CDR3 is TGCGCCAGCAGCGGGGGCTCCGGGACAGTTACCACCTACGAGCAGTACTTC.

This chain uses TRBV6-5 with TRBJ1-1; D remains ambiguous. CDR3 size: 13 residues. CDR1 is MNHEY and CDR2 is SVGAGI in the germline V gene. The ends were cut back, 4 bases at V and 1 base at J, with 7 bases in the middle. Here the CDR3 DNA reads TGTGCCAGCAGTTGGGCCCCGAACACTGAAGCTTTCTTT. This gives the protein CASSWAPNTEAFF.

V usage is TRBV4-1 and J usage is TRBJ1-4; TRBD1 aligns across 8 bases. The V gene's germline CDR1 is MGHRA and CDR2 YSYEKL. Trimming took 6 bases from V and 4 from J; bases not matched to a gene: 4. This CDR3 has 14 amino acids. The CDR3 DNA follows: TGCGCCAGCAGAACGACAGGGGTTAATGAAAAACTGTTTTTT. Its protein is CASRTTGVNEKLFF.

This clone was recorded once. The genes are TRBV7-9 and TRBJ1-2; 11 positions agree with TRBD1. Looked up from germline, CDR1 is SEHNR and CDR2 is FQNEAQ (reference sequence). The CDR3 has 12 amino acids. J gave up 11 bases and V 4 bases, and 3 bases lay outside the gene matches. The CDR3 sequence: CASSYRDRGYTF. The CDR3 DNA is TGTGCCAGCAGCTACCGGGACAGGGGGTACACCTTC.

J is TRBJ2-3 and V is TRBV12-2; the table's D gene call, TRBD1, was not cross checked with the DNA. TRBV12-2 is a pseudogene segment. The CDR3 is 15 amino acids. CDR3 coding DNA: TGTGCAAGTCGCTCCCAACAGGTTCCCACAGATACGCAGTATTTT. This sequence encodes CASRSQQVPTDTQYF.

V and J are TRBV5-5 and TRBJ1-2; D is uncertain. The germline gives CDR1 SGHKS, CDR2 YYEKEE (reference sequence). Trimming cost V 5 bases and J 3 bases, with 11 bases left between them. The CDR3 sequence is 13 residues long. CDR3 loop: CASSTGSYYGYTF. In nucleotides, the CDR3 is TGTGCCAGCAGTACCGGGAGTTACTATGGCTACACCTTC.

The chain carries TRBV7-8 and TRBJ2-1, with TRBD2 identical over 10 bases. This CDR3 has 15 amino acids. CDR1 is SGHVS, CDR2 FQNEAQ, per germline. V lost 4 bases to trimming and J lost 7 bases; unmatched junction nucleotides: 7. CDR3 in DNA: TGTGCCAGCAGCTACCGACTAGCGGGTAGTAATGAGCAGTTCTTC. Its translation: CASSYRLAGSNEQFF.

This sequence joins TRBV20-1 and TRBJ2-3; tentatively, D is TRBD1 (5 bases). Germline V gene lookup returns CDR1 DFQATT and CDR2 SNEGSKA (reference sequence). The CDR3 is 11 amino acids. The CDR3 nucleotides are TGCGGGGCAGGTGCGCGGGATACGCAGTATTTT. It translates to CGAGARDTQYF.

This clone was picked up one time. The CDR3 coding sequence is TGTGCCAGTAGCCCGAACCTGGCGGTGAGTCAGCCCCAGCATTTT. Translation: CASSPNLAVSQPQHF. The V and J genes are TRBV19 and TRBJ1-5, with D unclear. Trimming removed 6 bases from V and 6 bases from J, with 18 bases in between. The germline V gene encodes CDR1 LNHDA and CDR2 SQIVND (reference sequence). The CDR3 spans 15 residues.

V is TRBV6-5 and J is TRBJ2-7, with 10 bases that match TRBD1. The V gene's germline CDR1 is MNHEY and CDR2 SVGAGI. J lost 4 bases, V lost 4 bases, and 10 bases had no gene match. CDR3 length: 16 residues. CDR3 sequence (DNA): TGTGCCAGCAGTTCCCACAGGGGGGACAGGGGTTACGAGCAGTACTTC. As protein: CASSSHRGDRGYEQYF.

The chain combines TRBV27 with TRBJ2-7; tentative D call: TRBD2 (5 bases). Germline V lookup: CDR1 MNHEY, CDR2 SMNVEV (reference sequence). This CDR3 has 13 residues. Between the trimmed V and J ends, which lost 5 bases and 8 bases, there was a span of 16 bases. CDR3 nucleotide sequence: TGTGCCAGCAGTCCCCCTGGAGGTCTTAAGCAGTACTTC. Translated, it gives CASSPPGGLKQYF.

This rearrangement joins TRBV5-8 to TRBJ1-5; 11 bases agree with TRBD1. The CDR3 contains 15 residues. The J segment lost 7 bases and the V segment lost 4 bases, leaving 7 bases of the junction unmatched. The germline CDR1 and CDR2 sequences are SGHTS and YDEGEE. CDR3 nucleotide sequence: TGTGCCAGCAGCCCCCGGACAGGGGGCGTACAGCCCCAGCATTTT. Protein sequence: CASSPRTGGVQPQHF. Using reference TRBV5-8 and TRBJ1-5 for the parts outside the CDR3, the full variable domain is EAGVTQSPTHLIKTRGQQATLRCSPISGHTSVYWYQQALGLGLQFLLWYDEGEERNRGNFPPRFSGRQFPNYSSELNVNALELEDSALYLCASSPRTGGVQPQHFGDGTRLSIL.

The rearrangement uses TRBV18 and TRBJ1-5; TRBD1 might be the D (5 bases). In germline, CDR1 is KGHSH, CDR2 LQKENI. V lost 3 bases to trimming and J lost 4 bases, with 10 bases between them. This CDR3 comprises 14 residues. The CDR3 DNA reads TGTGCCAGCTCACCCTCAGGGCAGAATCAGCCCCAGCATTTT. Amino acid sequence: CASSPSGQNQPQHF.

The chain carries TRBV2 and TRBJ2-2, with a tentative D call TRBD1 (5 bases). The CDR3 is made up of 13 amino acids. The germline V and J ends were trimmed by 7 bases and 5 bases, with 11 bases remaining between them. CDR1 is SNHLY, CDR2 FYNNEI, per germline. The CDR3: CASIEQGTGELFF. CDR3 coding DNA: TGTGCCAGCATAGAGCAGGGTACCGGGGAGCTGTTTTTT.

The chain carries TRBV4-3 and TRBJ1-5; D gene unclear. Germline V lookup: CDR1 LGHNA, CDR2 YSLEER. Deletions cut 0 bases from V and 4 bases from J, with 7 bases between. The CDR3 contains 14 residues. CDR3 sequence (DNA): TGCGCCAGCAGCCAAGATTCTTATAATCAGCCCCAGCATTTT. It encodes CASSQDSYNQPQHF.

J is TRBJ1-1 and V is TRBV18; 8 bases match TRBD1. After removal of 3 bases from V and 4 bases from J, the junction contained 7 bases not matched to a gene. The germline V gene has CDR1 KGHSH and CDR2 LQKENI. This CDR3 is 15 amino acids long. The CDR3, as DNA: TGTGCCAGCTCACCCAAAAACAGGGGGACCACTGAAGCTTTCTTT. Translated, it gives CASSPKNRGTTEAFF.

V and J are TRBV5-4 and TRBJ1-5; a weak D match, TRBD1 (6 bases). The germline V gene encodes CDR1 SGHNT and CDR2 YYREEE (reference sequence). Trimming pared 0 bases from V and 2 bases from J, leaving 6 bases between. CDR3 size: 14 residues. The CDR3 nucleotides are TGTGCCAGCAGCTTGGCAGGGGGCAATCAGCCCCAGCATTTT. It translates to CASSLAGGNQPQHF.

J is TRBJ2-7 and V is TRBV9; 8 bases align to TRBD2. Per the germline V gene, CDR1 is SGDLS and CDR2 is YYNGEE. The CDR3 has 15 residues. With V trimmed by 3 bases and J by 5 bases, 10 bases remained unmatched. CDR3 coding DNA: TGTGCCAGCAGCGCTGCGGGGGGCCAGGGCGACGAGCAGTACTTC. Protein product: CASSAAGGQGDEQYF.

The chain carries TRBV12-3 or TRBV12-4 and TRBJ2-2; TRBD2 might be the D (6 bases). The CDR3 is 13 residues long. V dropped 11 bases and J dropped 8 bases, with 18 bases sitting between them. Here the CDR3 DNA reads TGTGCCGGACGGGACTCACCCGGGGGGGAGCTGTTTTTT. This codes for CAGRDSPGGELFF.

The V gene is TRBV5-6, the J gene TRBJ2-1; 7 nucleotides match TRBD2. This CDR3 is 16 amino acids long. Unmatched junction bases numbered 4, after V lost 1 base and J lost 0 bases. In germline, CDR1 is SGHDT, CDR2 YYEEEE. The CDR3 DNA reads TGTGCCAGCAGCTTGCGTGGCGGGAGCTCCTACAATGAGCAGTTCTTC. The encoded protein is CASSLRGGSSYNEQFF.

This chain's CDR3 is CASRSGSGLTEAFF. In nucleotides, the CDR3 is TGTGCCAGCAGGTCAGGGAGCGGGTTGACTGAAGCTTTCTTT. The genes are TRBV2 and TRBJ1-1, with TRBD1 as a possible D gene (5 bases). Germline CDR1 and CDR2: SNHLY and FYNNEI. Trimming removed 6 bases at V and 5 bases at J, with 16 bases between. CDR3 length equals 14 residues.

This chain uses TRBV7-9 with TRBJ1-4, with D maybe TRBD1 (5 bases). V lost 1 base, J lost 8 bases, and 14 bases lay in between. The germline CDR1 and CDR2 sequences are SEHNR and FQNEAQ (reference sequence). The CDR3 is 15 residues long. This CDR3 reads CASSLGRGVEEKLFF. The CDR3 bases are TGTGCCAGCAGCTTAGGACGGGGGGTGGAAGAAAAACTGTTTTTT.

The chain joins TRBV23-1 to TRBJ2-5; perhaps TRBD1 as D (5 bases). TRBV23-1 is reported as an ORF; its role is uncertain. V lost 6 bases to trimming and J lost 5 bases, with 16 bases between them. This CDR3 is built from 14 residues. CDR3 coding DNA: TGCGCCAGCAGCCAGAGATCAGGGTTCGAGACCCAGTACTTC. Protein: CASSQRSGFETQYF.

This clone was seen once. The V and J genes are TRBV4-3 and TRBJ1-1; 7 positions match TRBD1. Germline V gene data show CDR1 as LGHNA and CDR2 as YSLEER. The CDR3 covers 15 residues. V was pared by 0 bases and J by 3 bases, with 4 bases of the junction left unmatched. CDR3 region: CASSQDRGKYTEAFF. CDR3 sequence (DNA): TGCGCCAGCAGCCAAGACAGGGGGAAATACACTGAAGCTTTCTTT.

In its sample, this clone was seen once. The chain couples TRBV4-3 to TRBJ2-1; TRBD2 matches 8 bases. Germline CDR1 and CDR2: LGHNA and YSLEER. V shed 5 bases, J shed 4 bases, and the junction held 10 bases outside the gene matches. The CDR3 is 16 residues long. The CDR3, as DNA: TGCGCCAGCAGCTTAGCGGGGTCCGGGGGGTACAATGAGCAGTTCTTC. Protein sequence: CASSLAGSGGYNEQFF.